The 17 T cell receptor beta chains in this list originate from one sample, sequenced in a study of blood T cell repertoires in COVID-19. The repertoire was sequenced with immunoSEQ multiplex PCR; TCRdb's copy has only in-frame clones and lacks some. Of approximately 130,000 clones listed, roughly four fifths are singletons. Sequenced sample: peripheral blood. These receptors all stem from a human donor in a cohort sampled during active COVID-19.

The chain carries TRBV19 and TRBJ2-5; TRBD1 matches at 8 bases. The CDR3 has 16 residues. V trimming: 5 bases; J trimming: 4 bases; junction bases outside the gene matches: 12. Germline loops: CDR1 LNHDA, CDR2 SQIVND (reference sequence). This CDR3 reads CASSPDRTGNLETQYF. The CDR3 bases are TGTGCCAGTAGTCCCGACAGGACAGGGAATTTAGAGACCCAGTACTTC. Supplemented by reference TRBV19 and TRBJ2-5, the full variable domain reads DGGITQSPKYLFRKEGQNVTLSCEQNLNHDAMYWYRQDPGQGLRLIYYSQIVNDFQKGDIAEGYSVSREKKESFPLTVTSAQKNPTAFYLCASSPDRTGNLETQYFGPGTRLLVL.

The gene calls are TRBV5-1 and TRBJ1-4; the D gene is possibly TRBD1 (6 bases). Germline V lookup: CDR1 SGHRS, CDR2 YFSETQ. The CDR3 totals 16 residues. Deletions cut 4 bases from V and 8 bases from J, with 21 bases between. CDR3 DNA: TGCGCCAGCAGCCTAACAGGGACCTTAGAGCTAGAAAAACTGTTTTTT. It codes for CASSLTGTLELEKLFF.

The chain couples TRBV18 to TRBJ2-7, with 8 bases identical to TRBD1. The CDR3 has 14 residues. CDR1 and CDR2 from the germline V gene are KGHSH and LQKENI. Trimming took 8 bases from V and 2 from J; bases not matched to a gene: 8. CDR3 residues: CASRETGAPYEQYF. The CDR3 nucleotides read TGTGCCAGCAGAGAGACAGGGGCACCCTACGAGCAGTACTTC.

This clone was counted once. This chain connects TRBV5-1 to TRBJ1-4; 9 bases align to TRBD1. The CDR3 is made up of 14 amino acids. Germline V lookup: CDR1 SGHRS, CDR2 YFSETQ. V lost 4 bases and J lost 3; bases outside the gene matches: 1. CDR3 sequence: CASSRQGANEKLFF. CDR3 DNA: TGCGCCAGCAGCAGACAGGGGGCTAATGAAAAACTGTTTTTT. Based on the CDR3 plus reference TRBV5-1 and TRBJ1-4, the full variable domain is KAGVTQTPRYLIKTRGQQVTLSCSPISGHRSVSWYQQTPGQGLQFLFEYFSETQRNKGNFPGRFSGRQFSNSRSEMNVSTLELGDSALYLCASSRQGANEKLFFGSGTQLSVL.

The chain employs TRBV9 and TRBJ2-3; TRBD2 matches 8 bases. The CDR3 extends over 13 amino acids. The J segment lost 4 bases and the V segment lost 2 bases, leaving 0 bases of the junction unmatched. The germline V gene has CDR1 SGDLS and CDR2 YYNGEE. CDR3 nucleotides: TGTGCCAGCAGCGTGACTAGCGCAGATACGCAGTATTTT. It specifies CASSVTSADTQYF.

This chain joins TRBV2 and TRBJ1-1, with 9 bases fitting TRBD1. V lost 6 bases, J lost 3 bases, and 5 bases stayed unmatched. Germline CDR1 and CDR2: SNHLY and FYNNEI. The CDR3 covers 14 residues. In DNA, the CDR3 is TGTGCCAGCAGGCAGACAGGGGGGGACACTGAAGCTTTCTTT. Translation gives CASRQTGGDTEAFF.

The chain is built from TRBV18 and TRBJ1-2; 9 nucleotides align to TRBD1. The CDR3 has 16 residues. CDR1 KGHSH and CDR2 LQKENI come from the germline V gene. The J segment lost 2 bases and the V segment lost 3 bases, leaving 7 bases of the junction unmatched. The CDR3 bases are TGTGCCAGCTCACCGCTCTCGGGACAGGGAAACTATGGCTACACCTTC. It is translated as CASSPLSGQGNYGYTF.

In this sample, this clone turned up once. The chain employs TRBV28 and TRBJ1-5, with D possibly being TRBD1 (6 bases). V shed 3 bases and J shed 6 bases, with 18 bases lying between them. This CDR3 contains 16 residues. Germline V lookup: CDR1 MDHEN, CDR2 SYDVKM. The CDR3 region has the DNA TGTGCCAGCAGTTTGGGCAGGGGAGATTCGGGTCAGCCCCAGCATTTT. Its translation is CASSLGRGDSGQPQHF. Variable domain in full (rest from reference TRBV28 and TRBJ1-5): DVKVTQSSRYLVKRTGEKVFLECVQDMDHENMFWYRQDPGLGLRLIYFSYDVKMKEKGDIPEGYSVSREKKERFSLILESASTNQTSMYLCASSLGRGDSGQPQHFGDGTRLSIL.

The V and J genes are TRBV27 and TRBJ2-5; 7 bases fit TRBD2. Germline-derived CDR1 and CDR2 are MNHEY and SMNVEV (reference sequence). Trimming took 4 bases from V and 3 from J; bases not matched to a gene: 2. The CDR3 spans 13 residues. In DNA, the CDR3 is TGTGCCAGCAGTTGGGGGGGGAAAGAGACCCAGTACTTC. Amino acids: CASSWGGKETQYF.

V and J are TRBV7-2 and TRBJ2-1; 9 bases agree with TRBD1. The V and J ends lost 5 bases and 10 bases, in that order; junction bases with no gene match: 15. Germline values: CDR1 SGHTA, CDR2 FQGNSA. This CDR3 is built from 16 residues. This chain's CDR3 is CASSPTGTGKVGEQFF. CDR3 sequence (DNA): TGTGCCAGCAGCCCGACCGGGACAGGGAAGGTCGGAGAGCAGTTCTTC.

The J gene is TRBJ2-3, the V gene TRBV18; the D gene is possibly TRBD2 (6 bases). Germline-derived CDR1 and CDR2 are KGHSH and LQKENI. There are 13 residues in the CDR3. The V and J ends lost 3 bases and 9 bases respectively, with 13 bases between them. The CDR3 here is CASSPYGAGTQYF. DNA of the CDR3: TGTGCCAGCTCACCCTACGGGGCGGGGACGCAGTATTTT.

The chain has TRBV6-2 or TRBV6-3 and TRBJ1-2, with a tentative D call TRBD1 (5 bases). Trimming shortened V by 0 bases and J by 8 bases, and 16 bases separated the two germline ends. CDR3 length: 15 residues. Germline V gives CDR1 MNHEY, CDR2 SVGEGT. This chain's CDR3 is CASSYSGRQGGGYTF. DNA for the CDR3: TGTGCCAGCAGTTACTCCGGTCGGCAGGGTGGCGGCTACACCTTC.

In its sample, this clone was seen a few times. The chain couples TRBV15 to TRBJ1-5; 10 nucleotides line up with TRBD1. The CDR3 spans 17 residues. Germline lookup yields CDR1 LNHNV and CDR2 YYDKDF (reference sequence). The trim removed 2 bases at V and 1 base at J, leaving 5 bases unmatched. The CDR3 DNA reads TGTGCCACCAGCAGATCAAGGACAGGGGGAAGCAATCAGCCCCAGCATTTT. It encodes CATSRSRTGGSNQPQHF.

V is TRBV4-2 and J is TRBJ1-1; D ambiguous. Looked up from germline, CDR1 is LGHNA and CDR2 is YNFKEQ. The CDR3 totals 16 residues. Trimming removed 0 bases from V and 3 bases from J, with 14 bases in between. The CDR3 loop reads CASSQDRSASDTEAFF. CDR3 nucleotides: TGTGCCAGCAGCCAAGATCGTAGCGCGTCGGACACTGAAGCTTTCTTT.

The CDR3 DNA reads TGTGCCAGCAGCTTGTCCATCGGGAGGGGTAACACAGATACGCAGTATTTT. Translation: CASSLSIGRGNTDTQYF. The chain is built from TRBV5-4 and TRBJ2-3; 8 positions agree with TRBD2. Germline V gene lookup returns CDR1 SGHNT and CDR2 YYREEE (reference sequence). V lost 1 base, J lost 2 bases, and 9 bases stayed unmatched. CDR3 size: 17 residues.

This chain uses TRBV5-4 with TRBJ2-3, with 8 bases identical to TRBD1. Germline trimming cut 1 base from V and 4 bases from J; bases unmatched to any gene: 5. Germline V CDR1 and CDR2: SGHNT, YYREEE (reference sequence). The CDR3 has 15 residues. In nucleotides, the CDR3 is TGTGCCAGCAGCTTGAGGCAGGGGGCGGCAGATACGCAGTATTTT. Translated: CASSLRQGAADTQYF.

The CDR3 loop reads CASSATRGEKLFF. The CDR3 region has the DNA TGCGCCAGCAGTGCGACCAGGGGTGAAAAACTGTTTTTT. The J gene is TRBJ1-4, the V gene TRBV10-2, with a weak D call TRBD1 (6 bases). Germline-derived CDR1 and CDR2 are WSHSY and SAAADI. V lost 4 bases and J lost 7, with 10 bases in between. The CDR3 contains 13 residues.